This T cell receptor beta chain was identified in a study of immune evolution from preneoplasia to lung adenocarcinoma. The study's findings and limits: Compared with EGFR-mutant or double wild-type lesions, KRAS-mutant nodules were more clonal.

As for this clone: Antigen: not known.

Patients had resection in Japan or China between about 2014 and 2018. Macro-dissection enriched premalignant or tumor cells before nucleic acid extraction. TCRdb keeps only in-frame clones here, not all; method: immunoSEQ multiplex PCR. Of 25,000 to 30,000 clones listed, roughly 70% are singletons. V dropped 5 bases and J dropped 1; count of bases not matched to a gene: 6. This CDR3 has 16 amino acids. The V gene's germline CDR1 is LNHDA and CDR2 SQIVND (reference sequence). This chain joins TRBV19 and TRBJ2-5; 11 bases map to TRBD2. The source of this sequence is a person in their sixties with invasive lung adenocarcinoma. Some clones in this sample may be carry-over from other donors' samples. The sample consisted of FFPE invasive lung adenocarcinoma tissue. The CDR3, as DNA: TGTGCCAGTAGTTGGCTAGCGGGAGGCCTCCAAGAGACCCAGTACTTC. Amino acids: CASSWLAGGLQETQYF.